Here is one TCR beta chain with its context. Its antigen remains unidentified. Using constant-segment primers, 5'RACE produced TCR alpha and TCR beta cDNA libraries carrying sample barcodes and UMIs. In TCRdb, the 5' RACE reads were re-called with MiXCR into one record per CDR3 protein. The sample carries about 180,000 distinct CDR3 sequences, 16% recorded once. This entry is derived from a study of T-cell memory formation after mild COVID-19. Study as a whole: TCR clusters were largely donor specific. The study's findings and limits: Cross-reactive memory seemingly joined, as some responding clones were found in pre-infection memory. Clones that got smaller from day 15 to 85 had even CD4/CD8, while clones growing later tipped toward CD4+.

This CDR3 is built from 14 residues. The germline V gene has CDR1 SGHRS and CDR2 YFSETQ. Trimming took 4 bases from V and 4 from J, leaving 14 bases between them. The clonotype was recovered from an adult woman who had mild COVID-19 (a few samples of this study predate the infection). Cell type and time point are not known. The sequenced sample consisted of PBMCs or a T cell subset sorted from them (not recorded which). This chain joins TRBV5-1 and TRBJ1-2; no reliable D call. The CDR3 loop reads CASSPKSESYGYTF. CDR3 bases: TGCGCCAGCAGCCCCAAAAGTGAATCCTATGGCTACACCTTC.